This entry lists 25 T cell receptor beta chains sequenced from one sample in a study of graft-versus-host responses after intestinal transplantation. Assay: immunoSEQ multiplex PCR; the TCRdb copy retains only in-frame clones and omits some. The table lists approximately 24,000 clones, about 94% of them singletons. The input for sequencing was PBMCs, taken 30 days after intestinal transplant. The receptors come from a human patient who received an intestinal transplant, so some T cells may come from the graft donor.

The V call is TRBV15, the J call TRBJ2-1, with unresolved D. The CDR3 loop spans 16 amino acids. The V and J ends lost 4 bases and 5 bases respectively, with 18 bases between them. Germline V gene data show CDR1 as LNHNV and CDR2 as YYDKDF (reference sequence). For the CDR3, the DNA is TGTGCCACCAGCACGGGCGGTGTCTTACCGAACAATGAGCAGTTCTTC. This encodes CATSTGGVLPNNEQFF.

J is TRBJ2-7 and V is TRBV28; TRBD1 matches 9 bases. CDR3 length: 13 amino acids. V shed 9 bases and J 5 bases; nucleotides not matched to a gene: 8. CDR1 is MDHEN and CDR2 is SYDVKM in the germline V gene. The CDR3 here is CAREARDRDEQYF. In nucleotides, the CDR3 is TGTGCCAGGGAGGCCCGGGACAGGGACGAGCAGTACTTC.

This clone was observed a single time. The chain carries TRBV6-1 and TRBJ1-2; 8 bases line up with TRBD1. Germline CDR1 is MNHNS and CDR2 is SASEGT. The CDR3 loop spans 14 amino acids. V shed 3 bases, J shed 5 bases, and the junction held 5 bases outside the gene matches. CDR3 amino acids: CASSERTGNYGYTF. For the CDR3, the DNA is TGTGCCAGCAGTGAGAGGACAGGGAATTATGGCTACACCTTC.

The chain is built from TRBV7-9 and TRBJ2-2; no firm D call. Trimming stripped 0 bases from V and 7 bases from J, with 6 bases between. From germline, CDR1 is SEHNR and CDR2 FQNEAQ (reference sequence). The CDR3 contains 13 residues. The CDR3 region has the DNA TGTGCCAGCAGCTTAGCGAGTATCGGGGAGCTGTTTTTT. Protein: CASSLASIGELFF.

This chain uses TRBV28 with TRBJ2-6; D is uncertain. Between the trimmed V and J ends, which lost 4 bases and 2 bases, there was a span of 6 bases. CDR1 is MDHEN and CDR2 is SYDVKM in the germline V gene. This CDR3 is built from 14 residues. The CDR3 nucleotides read TGTGCCAGCAGTTCCAGAGCTGGGGCCAACGTCCTGACTTTC. It encodes CASSSRAGANVLTF.

J is TRBJ1-3 and V is TRBV5-8; no definite D call. The V gene lost 0 bases and the J gene lost 1 base, with 17 bases spanning the gap. This CDR3 has 18 amino acids. Germline CDR1 and CDR2: SGHTS and YDEGEE. The CDR3 DNA follows: TGTGCCAGCAGCTTGGACGGGCAGTCATACCTATCTGGAAACACCATATATTTT. It translates to CASSLDGQSYLSGNTIYF.

The CDR3 loop is CASSYLGNSNQPQHF. Written as DNA, the CDR3 is TGTGCCAGCAGTTACCTGGGAAATAGCAATCAGCCCCAGCATTTT. This chain connects TRBV6-5 to TRBJ1-5; no clear D gene. This CDR3 is 15 amino acids long. Trimming shortened V by 2 bases and J by 0 bases, and 8 bases separated the two germline ends. Germline lookup yields CDR1 MNHEY and CDR2 SVGAGI.

The chain is built from TRBV4-3 and TRBJ1-2; D call uncertain. CDR1 LGHNA and CDR2 YSLEER come from the germline V gene. The CDR3 has 15 amino acids. The germline V and J ends were trimmed by 0 bases and 3 bases, with 11 bases remaining between them. The CDR3 bases are TGCGCCAGCAGCCAAGATGTAGGGCAGGACTATGGCTACACCTTC. It codes for CASSQDVGQDYGYTF.

This sequence joins TRBV7-9 and TRBJ1-2; D is unclear. Germline V gene sequence: CDR1 SEHNR, CDR2 FQNEAQ (reference sequence). The CDR3 sequence is 15 residues long. Between the trimmed V and J ends, which lost 2 bases and 0 bases, there was a span of 10 bases. CDR3 region: CASSLSMAANYGYTF. CDR3 sequence (DNA): TGTGCCAGCAGCTTATCAATGGCAGCTAACTATGGCTACACCTTC.

The chain carries TRBV5-6 and TRBJ1-2, with 12 bases fitting TRBD1. Germline V lookup: CDR1 SGHDT, CDR2 YYEEEE. The CDR3 runs to 17 residues. J was trimmed by 0 bases and V by 0 bases; bases with no gene match: 3. CDR3 bases: TGTGCCAGCAGCTTGGTAGGGACAGGGGGCGCTAACTATGGCTACACCTTC. This codes for CASSLVGTGGANYGYTF.

There are a few counts of this clone. The chain combines TRBV15 with TRBJ2-7, with 9 bases lining up with TRBD2. Trimming removed 5 bases from V and 4 bases from J; junction bases left unmatched: 3. This CDR3 has 13 residues. Germline CDR1 reads LNHNV; CDR2 reads YYDKDF (reference sequence). The CDR3: CATSLAGSYEQYF. The CDR3 DNA sequence: TGTGCCACCAGCCTAGCGGGGAGTTACGAGCAGTACTTC.

The V call is TRBV30, the J call TRBJ1-1, with a possible D match to TRBD1 (6 bases). Germline CDR1 GTSNPN, CDR2 SVGIG (reference sequence). The CDR3 length is 15 residues. V lost 3 bases and J 7 bases, leaving 21 bases between the germline ends. The CDR3 loop reads CAWRRGKGVRGEAFF. In nucleotides, the CDR3 is TGTGCCTGGAGGAGAGGAAAGGGGGTGAGAGGTGAAGCTTTCTTT.

This chain joins TRBV4-1 and TRBJ2-1, with D tentatively TRBD2 (6 bases). The germline V gene has CDR1 MGHRA and CDR2 YSYEKL. This CDR3 comprises 17 residues. Deletions cut 0 bases from V and 0 bases from J, with 12 bases between. The CDR3 sequence is CASSQDERASSYNEQFF. In DNA form, the CDR3 reads TGCGCCAGCAGCCAAGATGAGCGGGCGAGCTCCTACAATGAGCAGTTCTTC.

This chain uses TRBV5-5 with TRBJ2-7, with 8 bases identical to TRBD1. Germline V gene sequence: CDR1 SGHKS, CDR2 YYEKEE (reference sequence). After removal of 0 bases from V and 3 bases from J, the junction contained 2 bases not matched to a gene. CDR3 length equals 14 residues. This CDR3 reads CASSLGQGIYEQYF. In DNA, the CDR3 is TGTGCCAGCAGCTTGGGACAGGGGATCTACGAGCAGTACTTC. Drawing the rest from reference TRBV5-5 and TRBJ2-7, the complete variable domain is DAGVTQSPTHLIKTRGQQVTLRCSPISGHKSVSWYQQVLGQGPQFIFQYYEKEERGRGNFPDRFSARQFPNYSSELNVNALLLGDSALYLCASSLGQGIYEQYFGPGTRLTVT.

The chain couples TRBV4-1 to TRBJ1-6, with 7 bases that match TRBD1. Germline assignment: CDR1 MGHRA and CDR2 YSYEKL. V gave up 0 bases and J gave up 7 bases; unmatched junction bases: 6. This CDR3 has 16 residues. CDR3 residues: CASSQEGTVENSPLHF. The CDR3 coding sequence is TGCGCCAGCAGCCAAGAGGGGACAGTGGAAAATTCACCCCTCCACTTT.

The chain links TRBV28 to TRBJ1-2; 7 bases match TRBD1. CDR1 is MDHEN, CDR2 SYDVKM, per germline. V lost 6 bases, J lost 8 bases, and 9 bases stayed unmatched. The CDR3 runs to 13 residues. The CDR3 protein is CASSPGQAGGYTF. In DNA form, the CDR3 reads TGTGCCAGCAGCCCCGGACAGGCGGGGGGCTACACCTTC.

The rearrangement links TRBV10-3 to TRBJ2-3, with TRBD2 identical over 8 bases. This CDR3 has 16 residues. The V gene's germline CDR1 is ENHRY and CDR2 SYGVKD. V dropped 6 bases and J dropped 2; count of bases not matched to a gene: 10. CDR3: CAISPYSGENTDTQYF. CDR3 nucleotides: TGTGCCATCAGCCCCTATAGCGGGGAAAACACAGATACGCAGTATTTT.

The chain couples TRBV11-2 to TRBJ1-4; D not resolved. V lost 2 bases to trimming and J lost 1 base, with 11 bases between them. Germline lookup yields CDR1 SGHAT and CDR2 FQNNGV. The CDR3 covers 16 residues. The CDR3 protein is CASSLSTVKTNEKLFF. CDR3 nucleotides: TGTGCCAGCAGCTTAAGCACTGTCAAAACTAATGAAAAACTGTTTTTT.

The chain is built from TRBV7-8 and TRBJ2-7; 10 nucleotides agree with TRBD2. J was trimmed by 5 bases and V by 4 bases; bases with no gene match: 11. In germline, CDR1 is SGHVS, CDR2 FQNEAQ. This CDR3 has 16 residues. Here the CDR3 reads CASSSHLSGRKDEQYF. In DNA, the CDR3 is TGTGCCAGCAGCTCCCATCTTAGCGGGAGGAAAGACGAGCAGTACTTC.

V usage is TRBV4-3 and J usage is TRBJ1-2, with TRBD1 matching 9 bases. Trimming cost V 4 bases and J 7 bases; bases outside gene matches: 13. Germline V lookup: CDR1 LGHNA, CDR2 YSLEER. This CDR3 contains 16 residues. CDR3 region: CASSRSLGDRVRGYTF. In DNA form, the CDR3 reads TGCGCCAGCAGCCGAAGCCTGGGGGACAGGGTGCGTGGCTACACCTTC.

This clone occurred once. This chain uses TRBV7-9 with TRBJ1-2; a weak D match, TRBD1 (5 bases). Germline V gene lookup returns CDR1 SEHNR and CDR2 FQNEAQ (reference sequence). Trimming took 0 bases from V and 6 from J, leaving 14 bases between them. The CDR3 length is 15 residues. The CDR3 reads CASSLAPGRDHGYTF. DNA of the CDR3: TGTGCCAGCAGCTTAGCGCCCGGGAGGGACCATGGCTACACCTTC.

The V and J genes are TRBV6-5 and TRBJ2-1; D gene ambiguous. V gave up 0 bases and J gave up 6 bases, with 6 bases separating them. The germline V gene has CDR1 MNHEY and CDR2 SVGAGI. The CDR3 has 13 residues. This CDR3 is CASSYSKGNEQFF. For the CDR3, the DNA is TGTGCCAGCAGTTACTCGAAAGGCAATGAGCAGTTCTTC.

The chain carries TRBV2 and TRBJ1-1, with 10 bases matching TRBD1. The CDR3 loop spans 17 amino acids. V was pared by 8 bases and J by 1 base, with 13 bases of the junction left unmatched. Germline V gene lookup returns CDR1 SNHLY and CDR2 FYNNEI. The CDR3 DNA sequence: TGTGCCAGCGGAATCGTAGACAGGGGGCGTGGGAACACTGAAGCTTTCTTT. Translation gives CASGIVDRGRGNTEAFF.

The chain carries TRBV5-4 and TRBJ1-2; 11 positions agree with TRBD1. V shed 3 bases, J shed 8 bases, and the junction held 9 bases outside the gene matches. Germline V CDR1 and CDR2: SGHNT, YYREEE (reference sequence). The CDR3 covers 15 residues. CDR3 residues: CASSSQDRGPEGYTF. The CDR3 bases are TGTGCCAGCAGCTCCCAGGACAGGGGGCCGGAGGGCTACACCTTC.

The chain couples TRBV5-4 to TRBJ1-3; D unclear. This CDR3 comprises 15 residues. The germline gives CDR1 SGHNT, CDR2 YYREEE (reference sequence). V was shortened by 1 base and J by 4 bases, with 12 bases between the two germline ends. The CDR3 nucleotides are TGTGCCAGCAGCTTGTTCGACCAACAGGGAAACACCATATATTTT. This encodes CASSLFDQQGNTIYF.